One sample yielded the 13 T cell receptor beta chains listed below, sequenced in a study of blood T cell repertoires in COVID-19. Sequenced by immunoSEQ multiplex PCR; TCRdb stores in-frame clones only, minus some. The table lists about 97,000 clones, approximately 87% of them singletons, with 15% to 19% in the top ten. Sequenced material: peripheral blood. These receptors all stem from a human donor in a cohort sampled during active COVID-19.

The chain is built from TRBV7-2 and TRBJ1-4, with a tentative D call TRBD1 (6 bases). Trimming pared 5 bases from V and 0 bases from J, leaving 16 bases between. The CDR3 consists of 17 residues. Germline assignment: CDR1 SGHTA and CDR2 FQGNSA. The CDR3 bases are TGTGCCAGCAGCCCCGACAGGCAACCTGCAACTAATGAAAAACTGTTTTTT. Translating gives CASSPDRQPATNEKLFF.

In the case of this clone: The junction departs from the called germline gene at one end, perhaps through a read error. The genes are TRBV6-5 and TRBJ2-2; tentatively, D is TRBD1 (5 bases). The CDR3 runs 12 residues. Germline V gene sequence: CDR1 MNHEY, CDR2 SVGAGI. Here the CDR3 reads CASDSLTGELFF. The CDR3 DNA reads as TGCGCCTCAGACAGCCTCACCGGGGAGCTGTTTTTT.

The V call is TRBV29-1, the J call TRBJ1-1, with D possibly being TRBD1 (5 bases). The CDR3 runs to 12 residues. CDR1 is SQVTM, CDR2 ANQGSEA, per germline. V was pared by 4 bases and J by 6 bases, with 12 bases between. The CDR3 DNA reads TGCAGCGTTGCCTCCGGACACGCTGAAGCTTTCTTT. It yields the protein CSVASGHAEAFF.

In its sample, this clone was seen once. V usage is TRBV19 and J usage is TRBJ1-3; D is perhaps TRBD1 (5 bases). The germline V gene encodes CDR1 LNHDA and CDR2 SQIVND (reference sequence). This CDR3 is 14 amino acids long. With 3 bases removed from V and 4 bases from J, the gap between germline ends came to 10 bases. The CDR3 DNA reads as TGTGCCAGTAGTATTGACAGTGGAGGAAACACCATATATTTT. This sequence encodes CASSIDSGGNTIYF. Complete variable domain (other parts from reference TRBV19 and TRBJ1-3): DGGITQSPKYLFRKEGQNVTLSCEQNLNHDAMYWYRQDPGQGLRLIYYSQIVNDFQKGDIAEGYSVSREKKESFPLTVTSAQKNPTAFYLCASSIDSGGNTIYFGEGSWLTVV.

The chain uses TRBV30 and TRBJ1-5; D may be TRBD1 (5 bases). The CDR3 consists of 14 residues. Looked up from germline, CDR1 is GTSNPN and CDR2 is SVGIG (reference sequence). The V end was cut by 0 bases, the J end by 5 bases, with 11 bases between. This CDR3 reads CAWSVGGTHQPQHF. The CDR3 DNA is TGTGCCTGGAGTGTGGGGGGTACTCATCAGCCCCAGCATTTT.

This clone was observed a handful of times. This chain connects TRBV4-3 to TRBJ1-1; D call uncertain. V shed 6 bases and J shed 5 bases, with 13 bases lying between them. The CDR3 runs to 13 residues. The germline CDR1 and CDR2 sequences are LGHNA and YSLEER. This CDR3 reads CASSMGGWTEAFF. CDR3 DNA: TGCGCCAGCAGTATGGGAGGTTGGACTGAAGCTTTCTTT.

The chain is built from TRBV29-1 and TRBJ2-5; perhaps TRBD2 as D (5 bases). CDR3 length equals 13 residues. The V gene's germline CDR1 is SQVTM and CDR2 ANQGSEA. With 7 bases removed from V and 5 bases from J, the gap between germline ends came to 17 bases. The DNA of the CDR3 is TGCAGCGCCGATCCCGGGGTTCGGGAGACCCAGTACTTC. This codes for CSADPGVRETQYF.

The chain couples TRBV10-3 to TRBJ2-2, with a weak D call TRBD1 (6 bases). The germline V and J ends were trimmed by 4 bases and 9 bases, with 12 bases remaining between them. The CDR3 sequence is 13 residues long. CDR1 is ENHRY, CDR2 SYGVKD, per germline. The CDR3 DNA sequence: TGTGCCATCAGTGGCCAGGGGAGCCGGGAGCTGTTTTTT. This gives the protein CAISGQGSRELFF.

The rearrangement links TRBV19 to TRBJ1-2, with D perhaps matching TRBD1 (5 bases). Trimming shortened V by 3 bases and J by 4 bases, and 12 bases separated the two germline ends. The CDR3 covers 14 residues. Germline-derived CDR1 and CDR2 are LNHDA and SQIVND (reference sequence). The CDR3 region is CASSIGHLSYGYTF. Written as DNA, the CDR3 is TGTGCCAGTAGTATCGGACACCTCTCCTATGGCTACACCTTC. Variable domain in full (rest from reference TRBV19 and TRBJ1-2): DGGITQSPKYLFRKEGQNVTLSCEQNLNHDAMYWYRQDPGQGLRLIYYSQIVNDFQKGDIAEGYSVSREKKESFPLTVTSAQKNPTAFYLCASSIGHLSYGYTFGSGTRLTVV.

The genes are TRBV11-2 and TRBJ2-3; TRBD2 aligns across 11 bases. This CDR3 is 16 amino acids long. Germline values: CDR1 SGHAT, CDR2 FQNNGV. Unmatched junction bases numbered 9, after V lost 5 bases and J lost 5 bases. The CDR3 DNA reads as TGTGCCAGCAGCCAAATAGCGGGGGGGCTGGAAGATACGCAGTATTTT. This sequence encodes CASSQIAGGLEDTQYF.

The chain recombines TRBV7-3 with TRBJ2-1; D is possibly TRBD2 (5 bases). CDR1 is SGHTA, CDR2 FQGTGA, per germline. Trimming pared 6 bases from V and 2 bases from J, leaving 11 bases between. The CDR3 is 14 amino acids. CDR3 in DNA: TGTGCCAGCAGTTATACCGGGACCTACAATGAGCAGTTCTTC. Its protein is CASSYTGTYNEQFF.

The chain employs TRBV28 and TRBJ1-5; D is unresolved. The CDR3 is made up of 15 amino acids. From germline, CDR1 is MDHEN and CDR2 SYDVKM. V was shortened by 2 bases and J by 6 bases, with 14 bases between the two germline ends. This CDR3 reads CASSLESSRGQPQHF. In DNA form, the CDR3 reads TGTGCCAGCAGTTTAGAGTCCTCTCGGGGTCAGCCCCAGCATTTT.

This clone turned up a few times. CDR3 sequence: CASSYQLASEQFF. Here the CDR3 DNA reads TGTGCCAGCAGTTATCAACTAGCATCCGAGCAGTTCTTC. J is TRBJ2-1 and V is TRBV6-5; tentative D call: TRBD2 (6 bases). Germline CDR1 MNHEY, CDR2 SVGAGI. This CDR3 region has 13 residues. V lost 3 bases and J lost 10, with 13 bases in between.